The clone carrying this TCR beta chain was counted at least ten times. Antigen specificity is unknown. Germline lookup yields CDR1 MNHEY and CDR2 SMNVEV (reference sequence). Trimming cost V 6 bases and J 0 bases, with 11 bases left between them. The CDR3 runs to 14 residues. The sample belongs to a study of T cell repertoires in cytomegalovirus infection. Study overall: TCR beta signatures that were public indicated CMV infection and matching HLA type. Findings and caveats of the study: Cumulative public TCR beta family frequency identified CMV carriers with the relevant HLA. The ex vivo response was dominated by HLA-C-restricted CMV-specific TCR beta clonotypes.

TCRdb recomputed calls from the reads with MiXCR, one row per CDR3 protein. Among around 450,000 distinct CDR3 sequences listed, roughly 12% were seen once. The sequencing sample was made of PBMCs. The clonotype originates from a human donor in good health (CMV status not recorded). Some clones in this sample may be carry-over from other donors' samples. The rearrangement uses TRBV27 and TRBJ1-1; tentative D call: TRBD1 (6 bases). The CDR3 coding sequence is TGTGCCAGCAGCGTCAGGGGAATGAACACTGAAGCTTTCTTT. Its protein product is CASSVRGMNTEAFF.